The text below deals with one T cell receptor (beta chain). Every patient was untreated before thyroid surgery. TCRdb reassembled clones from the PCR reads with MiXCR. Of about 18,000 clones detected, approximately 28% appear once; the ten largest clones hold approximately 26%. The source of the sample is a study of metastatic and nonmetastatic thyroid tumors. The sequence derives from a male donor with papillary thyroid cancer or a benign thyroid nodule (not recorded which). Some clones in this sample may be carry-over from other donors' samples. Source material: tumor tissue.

CDR3 DNA: TGTGCCAGCAGCCAAGGACTAGCGGGAGCCTACGAGCAGTACTTC. It is translated as CASSQGLAGAYEQYF. The chain couples TRBV3-1 to TRBJ2-7; 12 bases are shared with TRBD2. Germline loops: CDR1 LGHDT, CDR2 YNNKEL (reference sequence). J gave up 2 bases and V 1 base, and 0 bases lay outside the gene matches. This CDR3 has 15 amino acids.